This T cell receptor (beta chain) was sequenced during a study of T cell changes during pregnancy in multiple sclerosis. In this sample, this clone turned up once. This CDR3 has 16 amino acids. V was clipped by 5 bases and J by 3 bases; unmatched bases: 7. Looked up from germline, CDR1 is SGHVS and CDR2 is FQNEAQ. TCRdb's copy holds only in-frame clones and misses some; the assay was immunoSEQ multiplex PCR. The sample yields approximately 99,000 clones, 90% seen once. Sequenced here: peripheral blood, sampled in the second trimester of pregnancy. The chain joins TRBV7-8 to TRBJ2-1; 10 nucleotides match TRBD1. The TCR sequence derives from a female donor in good health, enrolled as a control in a pregnancy study. The CDR3 nucleotides read TGTGCCAGCAGCATCGGACAGGGGGACTACTACAATGAGCAGTTCTTC. The encoded protein is CASSIGQGDYYNEQFF. The whole variable domain, filled in from reference TRBV7-8 and TRBJ2-1, reads GAGVSQSPRYKVAKRGQDVALRCDPISGHVSLFWYQQALGQGPEFLTYFQNEAQLDKSGLPSDRFFAERPEGSVSTLKIQRTQQEDSAVYLCASSIGQGDYYNEQFFGPGTRLTVL.